These 2 T cell receptor beta chains came from one sample sequenced in a study of glioma-infiltrating T cells. The iRepertoire nested amplicon-rescue multiplex PCR amplified TCR alpha and beta CDR3s from RNA. A single record per CDR3 protein comes from TCRdb applying MiXCR to the multiplex PCR reads. Among more than 9,000 distinct CDR3 sequences listed, more than 25% were seen once. Sequencing used glioma tissue, nonneoplastic brain tissue, or PBMCs (not recorded which). The source of these receptors is a human donor with low-grade glioma or glioblastoma, undergoing nonglioma brain surgery, or in good health (not recorded which).

Notes on this clonotype: This may be a read error: a much more frequent sequence differs by one nucleotide. The J gene is TRBJ2-5, the V gene TRBV7-9; 8 nucleotides match TRBD1. CDR1 SEHNR and CDR2 FQNEAQ come from the germline V gene (reference sequence). This CDR3 region has 13 residues. The CDR3 spells CASRGQGQEAQYF. The CDR3 DNA is TGTGCCTCACGAGGACAGGGTCAAGAGGCCCAGTACTTC.

This clonotype was recorded at least ten times. The CDR3 is CASRPDYSYEQYF. The CDR3 DNA reads as TGTGCCAGCAGGCCTGACTATTCATACGAGCAGTACTTC. This chain joins TRBV27 and TRBJ2-7, with a possible D match to TRBD2 (5 bases). The CDR3 consists of 13 residues. Germline V CDR1 and CDR2: MNHEY, SMNVEV (reference sequence). V was cut by 6 bases and J by 4 bases, with 13 bases left in between.